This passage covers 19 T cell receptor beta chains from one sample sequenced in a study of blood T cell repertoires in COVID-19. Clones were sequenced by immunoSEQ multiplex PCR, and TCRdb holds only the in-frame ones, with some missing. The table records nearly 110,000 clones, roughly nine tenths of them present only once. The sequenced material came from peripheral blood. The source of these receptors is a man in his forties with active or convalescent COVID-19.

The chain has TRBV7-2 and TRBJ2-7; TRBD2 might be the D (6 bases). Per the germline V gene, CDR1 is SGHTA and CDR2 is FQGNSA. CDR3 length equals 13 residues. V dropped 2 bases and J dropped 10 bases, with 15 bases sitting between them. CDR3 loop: CASSLRDSVAQYF. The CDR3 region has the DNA TGTGCCAGCAGCTTAAGGGACTCCGTAGCCCAGTACTTC.

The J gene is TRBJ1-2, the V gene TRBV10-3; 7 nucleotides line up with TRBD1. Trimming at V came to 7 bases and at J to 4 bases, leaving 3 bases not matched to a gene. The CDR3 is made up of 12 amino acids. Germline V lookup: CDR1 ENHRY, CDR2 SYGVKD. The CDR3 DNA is TGTGCCATCATGGGGACAGCCTATGGCTACACCTTC. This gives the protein CAIMGTAYGYTF.

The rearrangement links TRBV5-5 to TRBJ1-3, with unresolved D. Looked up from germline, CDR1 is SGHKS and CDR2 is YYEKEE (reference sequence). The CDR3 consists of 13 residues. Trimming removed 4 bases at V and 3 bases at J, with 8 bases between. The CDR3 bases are TGTGCCAGCAGCGCGGTAGATGGAAACACCATATATTTT. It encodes CASSAVDGNTIYF.

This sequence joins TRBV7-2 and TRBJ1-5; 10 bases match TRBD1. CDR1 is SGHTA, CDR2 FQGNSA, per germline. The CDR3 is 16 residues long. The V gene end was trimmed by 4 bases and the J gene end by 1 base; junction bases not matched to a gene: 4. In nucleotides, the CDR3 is TGTGCCAGCAGCTCCCGGGACAGGGGCAGCAATCAGCCCCAGCATTTT. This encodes CASSSRDRGSNQPQHF.

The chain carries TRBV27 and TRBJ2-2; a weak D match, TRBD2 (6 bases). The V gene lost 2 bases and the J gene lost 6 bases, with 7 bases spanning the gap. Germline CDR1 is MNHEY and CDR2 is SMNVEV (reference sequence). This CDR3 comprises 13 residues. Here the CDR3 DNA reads TGTGCCAGCAGTTTACCGGGGGCCGGGGAGCTGTTTTTT. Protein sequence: CASSLPGAGELFF.

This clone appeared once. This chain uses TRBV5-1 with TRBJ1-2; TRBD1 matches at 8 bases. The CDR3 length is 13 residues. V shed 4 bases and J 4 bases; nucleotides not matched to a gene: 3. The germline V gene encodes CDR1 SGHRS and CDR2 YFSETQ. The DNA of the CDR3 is TGCGCCAGCAGCCAGGGGGCCGGCTATGGCTACACCTTC. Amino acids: CASSQGAGYGYTF. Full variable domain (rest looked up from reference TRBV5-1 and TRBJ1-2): KAGVTQTPRYLIKTRGQQVTLSCSPISGHRSVSWYQQTPGQGLQFLFEYFSETQRNKGNFPGRFSGRQFSNSRSEMNVSTLELGDSALYLCASSQGAGYGYTFGSGTRLTVV.

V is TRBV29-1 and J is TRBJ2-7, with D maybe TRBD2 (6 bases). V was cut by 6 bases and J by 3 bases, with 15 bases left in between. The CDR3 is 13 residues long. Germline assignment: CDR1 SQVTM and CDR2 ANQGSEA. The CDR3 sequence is CSVEGTSVYEQYF. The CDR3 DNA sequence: TGCAGCGTGGAGGGGACGTCCGTCTACGAGCAGTACTTC.

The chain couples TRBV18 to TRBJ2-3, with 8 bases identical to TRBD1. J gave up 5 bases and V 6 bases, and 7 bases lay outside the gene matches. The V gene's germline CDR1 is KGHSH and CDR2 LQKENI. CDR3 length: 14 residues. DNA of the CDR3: TGTGCCAGCTCGCGGCAGGGGGCTGGAGATACGCAGTATTTT. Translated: CASSRQGAGDTQYF.

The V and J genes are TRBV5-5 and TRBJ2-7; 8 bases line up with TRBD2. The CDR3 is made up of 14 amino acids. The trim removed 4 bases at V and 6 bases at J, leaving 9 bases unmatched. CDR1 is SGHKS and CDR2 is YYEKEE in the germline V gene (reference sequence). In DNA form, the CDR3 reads TGTGCCAGCAGCCTGGGACTAGGAGTTTCCGAGCAGTACTTC. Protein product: CASSLGLGVSEQYF.

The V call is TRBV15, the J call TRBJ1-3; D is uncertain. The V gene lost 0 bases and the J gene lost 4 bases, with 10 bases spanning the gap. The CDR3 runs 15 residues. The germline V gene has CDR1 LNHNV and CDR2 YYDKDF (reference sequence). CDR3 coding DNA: TGTGCCACCAGCAGAGATCGGGTGAAAGGAAACACCATATATTTT. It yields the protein CATSRDRVKGNTIYF. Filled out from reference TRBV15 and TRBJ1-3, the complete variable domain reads DAMVIQNPRYQVTQFGKPVTLSCSQTLNHNVMYWYQQKSSQAPKLLFHYYDKDFNNEADTPDNFQSRRPNTSFCFLDIRSPGLGDTAMYLCATSRDRVKGNTIYFGEGSWLTVV.

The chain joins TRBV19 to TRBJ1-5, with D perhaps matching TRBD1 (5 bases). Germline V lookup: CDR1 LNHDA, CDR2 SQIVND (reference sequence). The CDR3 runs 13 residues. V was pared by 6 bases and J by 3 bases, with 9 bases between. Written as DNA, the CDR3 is TGTGCCAGTAGAGGGGTGGTCAATCAGCCCCAGCATTTT. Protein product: CASRGVVNQPQHF.

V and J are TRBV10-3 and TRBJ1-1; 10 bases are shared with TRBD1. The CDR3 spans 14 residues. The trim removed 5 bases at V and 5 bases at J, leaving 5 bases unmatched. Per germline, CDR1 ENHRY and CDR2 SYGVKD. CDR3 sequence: CAISSDRGSTEAFF. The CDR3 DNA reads TGTGCCATCAGTTCGGACAGGGGGAGTACTGAAGCTTTCTTT.

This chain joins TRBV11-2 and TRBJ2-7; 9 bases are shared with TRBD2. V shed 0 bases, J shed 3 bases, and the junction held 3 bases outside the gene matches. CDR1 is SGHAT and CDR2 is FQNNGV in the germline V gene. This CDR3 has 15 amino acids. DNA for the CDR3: TGTGCCAGCAGCTTAGATGCGACTAGCGGCTACGAGCAGTACTTC. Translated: CASSLDATSGYEQYF.

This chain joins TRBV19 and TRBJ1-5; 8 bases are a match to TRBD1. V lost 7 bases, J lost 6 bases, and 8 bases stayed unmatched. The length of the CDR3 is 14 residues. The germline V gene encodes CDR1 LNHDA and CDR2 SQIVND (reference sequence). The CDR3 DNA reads TGTGCCAGTAAAGAGACAGGGGTTGTTCAGCCCCAGCATTTT. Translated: CASKETGVVQPQHF.

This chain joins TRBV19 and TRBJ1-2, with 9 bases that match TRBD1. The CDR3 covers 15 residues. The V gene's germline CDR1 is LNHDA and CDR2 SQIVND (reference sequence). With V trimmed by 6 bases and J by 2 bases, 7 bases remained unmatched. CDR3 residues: CASREQGATNYGYTF. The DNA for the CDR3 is TGTGCCAGTAGGGAACAGGGGGCTACGAACTATGGCTACACCTTC.

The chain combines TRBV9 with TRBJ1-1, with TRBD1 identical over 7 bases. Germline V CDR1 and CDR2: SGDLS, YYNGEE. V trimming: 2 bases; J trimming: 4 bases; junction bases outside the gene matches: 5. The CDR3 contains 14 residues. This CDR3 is CASSVSGGTTEAFF. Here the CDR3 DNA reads TGTGCCAGCAGCGTGTCAGGGGGGACCACTGAAGCTTTCTTT. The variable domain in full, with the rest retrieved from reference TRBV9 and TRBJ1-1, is DSGVTQTPKHLITATGQRVTLRCSPRSGDLSVYWYQQSLDQGLQFLIQYYNGEERAKGNILERFSAQQFPDLHSELNLSSLELGDSALYFCASSVSGGTTEAFFGQGTRLTVV.

The CDR3, as DNA: TGTGCCAGTAGTGACGGAGGGGCGGGTGAGACCCAGTACTTC. Its protein product is CASSDGGAGETQYF. This sequence joins TRBV19 and TRBJ2-5; D is perhaps TRBD2 (6 bases). Per germline, CDR1 LNHDA and CDR2 SQIVND (reference sequence). Trimming took off 5 bases at V and 5 bases at J, with 15 bases between the two ends. CDR3 length: 14 residues. Using reference TRBV19 and TRBJ2-5 for the parts outside the CDR3, the full variable domain is DGGITQSPKYLFRKEGQNVTLSCEQNLNHDAMYWYRQDPGQGLRLIYYSQIVNDFQKGDIAEGYSVSREKKESFPLTVTSAQKNPTAFYLCASSDGGAGETQYFGPGTRLLVL.

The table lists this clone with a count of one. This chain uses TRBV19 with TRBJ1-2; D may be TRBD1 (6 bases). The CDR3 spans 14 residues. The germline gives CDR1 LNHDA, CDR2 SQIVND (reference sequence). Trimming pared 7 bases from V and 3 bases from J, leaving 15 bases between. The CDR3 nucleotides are TGTGCCAGTAAACAGGGAGCGGGGGACTATGGCTACACCTTC. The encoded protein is CASKQGAGDYGYTF.

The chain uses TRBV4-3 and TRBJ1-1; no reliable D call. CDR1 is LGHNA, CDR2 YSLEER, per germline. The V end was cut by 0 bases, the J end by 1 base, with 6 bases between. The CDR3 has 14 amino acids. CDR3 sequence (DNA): TGCGCCAGCAGCCAAGATTCAGGGAACACTGAAGCTTTCTTT. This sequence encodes CASSQDSGNTEAFF.